This TCR beta chain was documented in a study of blood T cell repertoires in COVID-19. V was trimmed by 3 bases and J by 5 bases, leaving 10 bases between them. Germline CDR1 reads SGHNT; CDR2 reads YENEEA. The CDR3 has 13 amino acids. Libraries were prepared by immunoSEQ multiplex PCR; TCRdb keeps only in-frame clonotypes and omits some of them. The sample has approximately 300,000 clones, 75% to 90% seen once; the top ten hold under 2%. This clonotype was obtained from a woman aged 30 to 39 who had been exposed to COVID-19. The chain couples TRBV11-3 to TRBJ1-1; D gene unclear. Sequenced sample: PBMCs or T cells enriched from blood (not recorded which). The CDR3 coding sequence is TGTGCCAGCAGCTTTTTCCAGTGGACTGAAGCTTTCTTT. As protein: CASSFFQWTEAFF.